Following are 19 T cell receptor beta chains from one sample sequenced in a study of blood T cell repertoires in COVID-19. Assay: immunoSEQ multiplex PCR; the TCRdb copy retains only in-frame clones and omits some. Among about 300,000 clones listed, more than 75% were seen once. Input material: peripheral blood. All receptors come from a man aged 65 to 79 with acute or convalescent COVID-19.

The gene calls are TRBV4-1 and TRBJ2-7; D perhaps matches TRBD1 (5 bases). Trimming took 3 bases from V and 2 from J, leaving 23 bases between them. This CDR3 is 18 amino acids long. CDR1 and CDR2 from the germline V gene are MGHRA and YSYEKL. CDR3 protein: CASSQGPQTAITPYEQYF. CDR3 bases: TGCGCCAGCAGCCAGGGGCCCCAGACGGCAATTACTCCCTACGAGCAGTACTTC.

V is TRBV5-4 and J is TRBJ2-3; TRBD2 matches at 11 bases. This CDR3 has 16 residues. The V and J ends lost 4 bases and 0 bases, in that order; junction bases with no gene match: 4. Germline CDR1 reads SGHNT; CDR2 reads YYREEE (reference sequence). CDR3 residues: CASSLLAGGSTDTQYF. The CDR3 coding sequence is TGTGCCAGCAGCCTCCTAGCGGGGGGAAGCACAGATACGCAGTATTTT.

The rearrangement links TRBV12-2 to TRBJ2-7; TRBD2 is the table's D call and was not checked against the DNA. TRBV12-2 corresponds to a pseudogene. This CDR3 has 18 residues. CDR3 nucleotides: TGTGCAAGTCGCTTCAAACCTTCACCGCGGGGGACCATCTACGAGCAGTACTTC. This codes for CASRFKPSPRGTIYEQYF.

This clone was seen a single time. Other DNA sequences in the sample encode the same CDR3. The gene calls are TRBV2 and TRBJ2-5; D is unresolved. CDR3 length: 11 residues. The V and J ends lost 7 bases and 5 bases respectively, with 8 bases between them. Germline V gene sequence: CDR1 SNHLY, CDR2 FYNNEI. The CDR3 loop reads CASTLQETQYF. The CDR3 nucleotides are TGTGCCAGCACCCTGCAGGAGACCCAGTACTTC.

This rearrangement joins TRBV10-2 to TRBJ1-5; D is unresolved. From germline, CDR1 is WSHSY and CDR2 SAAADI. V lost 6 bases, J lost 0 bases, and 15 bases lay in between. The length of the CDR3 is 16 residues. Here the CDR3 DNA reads TGCGCCAGCAGGGCCTCCGGAGGGCTTAGCAATCAGCCCCAGCATTTT. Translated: CASRASGGLSNQPQHF.

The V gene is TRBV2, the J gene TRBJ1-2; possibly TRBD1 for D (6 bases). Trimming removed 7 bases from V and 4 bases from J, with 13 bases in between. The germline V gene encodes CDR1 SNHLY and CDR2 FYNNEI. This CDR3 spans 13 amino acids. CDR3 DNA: TGTGCCAGCAAAAGACAGGACCTCTATGGCTACACCTTC. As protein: CASKRQDLYGYTF.

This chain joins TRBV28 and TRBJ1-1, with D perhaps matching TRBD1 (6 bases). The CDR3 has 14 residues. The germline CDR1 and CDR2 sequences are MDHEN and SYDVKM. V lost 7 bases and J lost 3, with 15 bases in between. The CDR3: CASNADSWDTEAFF. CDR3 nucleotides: TGTGCCAGCAACGCGGACAGCTGGGACACTGAAGCTTTCTTT.

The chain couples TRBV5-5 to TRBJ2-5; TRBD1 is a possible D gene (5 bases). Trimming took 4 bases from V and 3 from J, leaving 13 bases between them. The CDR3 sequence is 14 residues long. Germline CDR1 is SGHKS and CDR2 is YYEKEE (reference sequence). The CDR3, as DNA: TGTGCCAGCAGCCCCTCGGTAGGGGAAGAGACCCAGTACTTC. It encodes CASSPSVGEETQYF.

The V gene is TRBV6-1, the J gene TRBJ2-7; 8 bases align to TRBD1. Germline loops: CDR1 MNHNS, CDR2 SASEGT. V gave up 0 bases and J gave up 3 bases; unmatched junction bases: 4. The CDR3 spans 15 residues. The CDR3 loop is CASSEAGTGYYEQYF. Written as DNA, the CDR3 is TGTGCCAGCAGTGAAGCCGGGACAGGATACTACGAGCAGTACTTC.

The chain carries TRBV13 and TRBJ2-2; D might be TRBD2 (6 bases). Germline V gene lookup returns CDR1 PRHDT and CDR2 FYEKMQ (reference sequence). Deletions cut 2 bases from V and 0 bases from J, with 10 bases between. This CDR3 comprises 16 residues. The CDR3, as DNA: TGTGCCAGCAGCTTATTGGGGACTTCGAACACCGGGGAGCTGTTTTTT. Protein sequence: CASSLLGTSNTGELFF.

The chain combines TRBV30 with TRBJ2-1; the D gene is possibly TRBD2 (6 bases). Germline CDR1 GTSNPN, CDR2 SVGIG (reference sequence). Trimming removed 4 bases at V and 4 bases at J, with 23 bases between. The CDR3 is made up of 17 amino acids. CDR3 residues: CAWTKRFGGMGYNEQFF. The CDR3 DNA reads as TGTGCCTGGACCAAGCGGTTTGGCGGGATGGGGTACAATGAGCAGTTCTTC.

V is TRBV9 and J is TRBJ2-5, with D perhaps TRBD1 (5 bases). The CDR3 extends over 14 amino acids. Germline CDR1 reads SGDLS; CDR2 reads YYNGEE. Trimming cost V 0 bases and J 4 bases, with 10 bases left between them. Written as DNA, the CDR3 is TGTGCCAGCAGCGTAGGGACACGAGGAGAGACCCAGTACTTC. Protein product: CASSVGTRGETQYF.

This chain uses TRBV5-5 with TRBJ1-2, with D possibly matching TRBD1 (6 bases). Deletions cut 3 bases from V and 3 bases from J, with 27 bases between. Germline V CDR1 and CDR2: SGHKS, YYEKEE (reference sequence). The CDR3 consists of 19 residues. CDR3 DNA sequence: TGTGCCAGCAGCTCCCGTTACACCGTACAGGGCAGGGAGTACTATGGCTACACCTTC. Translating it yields CASSSRYTVQGREYYGYTF.

CDR3 sequence (DNA): TGTGCCAGCAGCTTGTTGTCGCAGTACTACGAGCAGTACTTC. Protein: CASSLLSQYYEQYF. J is TRBJ2-7 and V is TRBV5-6; D gene ambiguous. CDR3 length: 14 amino acids. V lost 1 base, J lost 3 bases, and 11 bases lay in between. Germline V gene lookup returns CDR1 SGHDT and CDR2 YYEEEE.

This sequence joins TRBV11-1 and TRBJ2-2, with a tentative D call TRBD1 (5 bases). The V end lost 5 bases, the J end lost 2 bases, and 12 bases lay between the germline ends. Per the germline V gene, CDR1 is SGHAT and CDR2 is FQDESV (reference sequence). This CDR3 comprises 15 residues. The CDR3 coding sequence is TGTGCCAGCAGCCACACCGGACAAAACACCGGGGAGCTGTTTTTT. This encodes CASSHTGQNTGELFF. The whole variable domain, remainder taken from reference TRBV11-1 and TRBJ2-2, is EAEVAQSPRYKITEKSQAVAFWCDPISGHATLYWYRQILGQGPELLVQFQDESVVDDSQLPKDRFSAERLKGVDSTLKIQPAELGDSAMYLCASSHTGQNTGELFFGEGSRLTVL.

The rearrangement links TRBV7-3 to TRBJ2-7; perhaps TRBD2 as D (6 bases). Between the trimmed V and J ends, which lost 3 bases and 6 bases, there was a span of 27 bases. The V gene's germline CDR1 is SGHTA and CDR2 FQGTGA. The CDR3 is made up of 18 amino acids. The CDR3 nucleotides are TGTGCCAGCAGCTTCTCTGTCGGAGTCAGGGAGGCTAGTGCCGAGCAGTACTTC. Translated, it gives CASSFSVGVREASAEQYF.

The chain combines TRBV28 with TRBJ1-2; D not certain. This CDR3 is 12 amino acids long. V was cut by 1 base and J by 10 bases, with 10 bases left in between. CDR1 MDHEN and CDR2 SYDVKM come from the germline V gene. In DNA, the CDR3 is TGTGCCAGCAGTTTATTGGCAGGCAACTACACCTTC. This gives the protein CASSLLAGNYTF.

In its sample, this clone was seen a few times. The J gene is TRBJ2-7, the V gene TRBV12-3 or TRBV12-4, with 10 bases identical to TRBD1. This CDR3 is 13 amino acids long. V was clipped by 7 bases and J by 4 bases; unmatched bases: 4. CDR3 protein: CASKGTGVYEQYF. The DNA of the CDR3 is TGTGCCAGCAAAGGGACAGGGGTATACGAGCAGTACTTC.

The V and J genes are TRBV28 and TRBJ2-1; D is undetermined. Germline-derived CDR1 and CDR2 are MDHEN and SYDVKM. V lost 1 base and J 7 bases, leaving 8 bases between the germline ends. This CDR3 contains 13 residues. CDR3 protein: CASSLSPRNEQFF. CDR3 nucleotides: TGTGCCAGCAGTTTATCCCCTAGAAATGAGCAGTTCTTC.